This T cell receptor (beta chain) was profiled in a study of T cell repertoires in cytomegalovirus infection. On the study more broadly: TCR beta signatures that were public indicated CMV infection and matching HLA type. Study-wide findings and caveats: Summed public TCR beta family frequency identified CMV carriers bearing the relevant HLA. Across the ex vivo response, the dominant clonotypes were HLA-C-restricted CMV-specific TCR beta clonotypes.

MiXCR, applied by TCRdb to the reads, yields one record per CDR3 protein. The data hold around 530,000 distinct CDR3 sequences, with more than 20% observed a single time. Per the germline V gene, CDR1 is LNHDA and CDR2 is SQIVND (reference sequence). This CDR3 has 16 amino acids. V was shortened by 3 bases and J by 1 base, with 13 bases between the two germline ends. Only one count was recorded for this clonotype. Its antigen is currently unknown. J is TRBJ2-4 and V is TRBV19; TRBD2 is a possible D gene (5 bases). Sequencing was performed on PBMCs. The TCR originated in a human donor in good health (CMV status not recorded). Some clones in this sample may be carry-over from other donors' samples. The CDR3 DNA reads as TGTGCCAGTAGTATCGGAGTTCCGGGGGCCAAAAACATTCAGTACTTC. This codes for CASSIGVPGAKNIQYF.